This is a list of T cell receptor beta chains from one sample in a study of patients with pleural tuberculosis. TCRdb redid the calling of the reads with MiXCR, one entry per CDR3 protein. Of about 29,000 distinct CDR3 sequences listed, 18% are singletons. Sequencing was carried out using peripheral blood. Receptors originate from a human donor with pleural tuberculosis. Both conserved end residues are part of each CDR3. D genes are given only for firm matches. Expanded clones get a size class; other rows say once, few or many, or leave the size out.

v_call	d_call	j_call	clone_size	cdr3_nt	cdr3_aa
TRBV6-1	-	TRBJ1-2	medium-sized	TGTGCCAGCAGCAACCGGGACAGCTACACCTTC	CASSNRDSYTF
TRBV4-3	TRBD1	TRBJ1-1	many	TGCGCCAGCAGGAGCGACAGGGCCTCAGAAGCTTTCTTT	CASRSDRASEAFF
TRBV6-1	-	TRBJ2-7	many	TGTGCCGGCGGACGAGGGGAAATCCACGAGCAGTACTTC	CAGGRGEIHEQYF
TRBV15	-	TRBJ1-1	-	TGTGCCACCAGCAGAGGACGCGGGGGGACGGACGCTGAAGCTTTCTTT	CATSRGRGGTDAEAFF
TRBV2	-	TRBJ2-4	many	TGTGCCAGCACCCCCATAGCCAAAAACATTCAGTACTTC	CASTPIAKNIQYF
TRBV7-3	TRBD1	TRBJ2-3	few	TGTGCCAGCAGCTTAAGCCCTCAGGGGGCAATGGGAGATACGCAGTATTTT	CASSLSPQGAMGDTQYF
TRBV6-2/TRBV6-3	TRBD2	TRBJ2-3	many	TGTGCCAGCAGTTACCGAGCGGGGACAGATACGCAGTATTTT	CASSYRAGTDTQYF
TRBV4-1	-	TRBJ2-7	many	TGCGCCAGCAGCCAAGGGAGACAGGCCGAGCAGTACTTC	CASSQGRQAEQYF
TRBV29-1	TRBD1	TRBJ2-3	many	TGCAGCGTCGTGGACAGGGGGTTGAGCACAGATACGCAGTATTTT	CSVVDRGLSTDTQYF
TRBV6-1	TRBD1	TRBJ1-1	medium-sized	TGTGCCAGCACCTTTAACCCCAGGGGGTCGAACACTGAAGCTTTCTTT	CASTFNPRGSNTEAFF
TRBV12-3/TRBV12-4	-	TRBJ1-3	-	TGTGCCAGCAAGGTCTCGGGAAACACCATATATTTT	CASKVSGNTIYF
TRBV19	-	TRBJ1-1	many	TGTGCCAGTTCACGGGGTAGCACTGAAGCTTTCTTT	CASSRGSTEAFF
TRBV4-1	-	TRBJ1-1	many	TGCGCCAGCAGCCAGGTTCAGACAAGAGATGAAGCTTTCTTT	CASSQVQTRDEAFF
TRBV30	-	TRBJ1-5	many	TGTGCCTGGAGTTACGGGGGGGATCAGCCCCAGCATTTT	CAWSYGGDQPQHF
TRBV10-3	TRBD1	TRBJ2-2	many	TGTGCCATCAGACAAGCGACAGGGCGCACCGGGGAGCTGTTTTTT	CAIRQATGRTGELFF
TRBV11-2	-	TRBJ2-1	-	TGTGCCAGCAGCTTAGGGCTTGCCGCAGTGTACAATGAGCAGTTCTTC	CASSLGLAAVYNEQFF
TRBV2	-	TRBJ1-1	medium-sized	TGTGCCAGCACTGGAGAGACTGAAGCTTTCTTT	CASTGETEAFF
TRBV27	-	TRBJ1-1	medium-sized	TGTGCCAGCACATCGAACACTGAAGCTTTCTTT	CASTSNTEAFF
TRBV24-1	-	TRBJ1-5	many	TGTGCCACCAGTGACACGCGAAGACAGGCAAATAGCAATCAGCCCCAGCATTTT	CATSDTRRQANSNQPQHF
TRBV2	-	TRBJ1-1	-	TGTGCCAGCACCTGGACGGGACCCAACACTGAAGCTTCGTTT	CASTWTGPNTEASF